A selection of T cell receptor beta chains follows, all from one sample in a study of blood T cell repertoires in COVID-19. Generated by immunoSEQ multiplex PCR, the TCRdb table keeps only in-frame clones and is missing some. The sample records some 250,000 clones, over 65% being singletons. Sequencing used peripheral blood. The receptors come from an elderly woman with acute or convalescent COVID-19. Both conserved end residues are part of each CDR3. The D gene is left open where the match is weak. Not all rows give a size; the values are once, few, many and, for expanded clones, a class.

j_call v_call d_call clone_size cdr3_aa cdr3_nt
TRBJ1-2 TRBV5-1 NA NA CASSPGHNYGYTF TGCGCCAGCAGCCCGGGACATAACTATGGCTACACCTTC
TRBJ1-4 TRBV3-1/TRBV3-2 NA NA CASSQRQANEKLFF TGTGCCAGCAGCCAACGGCAGGCTAATGAAAAACTGTTTTTT
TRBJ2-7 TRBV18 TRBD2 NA CASSPLAGGPPYEQYF TGTGCCAGCTCACCACTAGCGGGGGGTCCCCCCTACGAGCAGTACTTC
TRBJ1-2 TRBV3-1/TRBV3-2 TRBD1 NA CASSRRSGGSAYGYTF TGTGCCAGCAGCAGACGCTCAGGGGGGAGCGCCTATGGCTACACCTTC
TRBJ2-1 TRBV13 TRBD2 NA CASSSLAGVNEQFF TGTGCCAGCAGCTCCCTAGCGGGAGTTAATGAGCAGTTCTTC
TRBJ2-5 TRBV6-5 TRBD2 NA CASAGTIVETQYF TGTGCCAGCGCTGGGACTATCGTAGAGACCCAGTACTTC
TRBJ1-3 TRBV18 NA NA CASSPPAAGNTIYF TGTGCCAGCTCACCACCGGCTGCTGGAAACACCATATATTTT
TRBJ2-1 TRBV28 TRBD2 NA CASRQGGASGRFEQFF TGTGCCAGCCGCCAAGGGGGGGCTAGCGGGAGGTTTGAGCAGTTCTTC
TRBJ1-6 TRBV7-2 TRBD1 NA CASSLATGQGSPPLHF TGTGCCAGCAGCTTGGCTACAGGACAGGGTTCCCCACCCCTCCACTTT
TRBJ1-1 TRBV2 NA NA CASSEGHSQGTEAFF TGTGCCAGCAGTGAGGGGCACTCCCAGGGCACTGAAGCTTTCTTT
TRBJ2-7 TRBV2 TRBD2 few CASAGTSGNLQYF TGTGCCAGCGCAGGGACTAGCGGGAATCTGCAGTACTTC
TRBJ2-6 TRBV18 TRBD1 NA CASSLGPGTGASVGANVLTF TGTGCCAGCTCACTCGGACCCGGGACAGGGGCTTCGGTTGGGGCCAACGTCCTGACTTTC
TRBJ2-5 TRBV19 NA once CASSTHAGAETQYF TGTGCCAGTAGTACCCACGCAGGGGCGGAGACCCAGTACTTC
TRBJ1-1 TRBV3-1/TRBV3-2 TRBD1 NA CASSQVSGTGFTEAFF TGTGCCAGCAGCCAAGTCTCCGGGACAGGGTTTACTGAAGCTTTCTTT
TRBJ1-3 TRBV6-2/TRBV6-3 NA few CASSQAGNTIYF TGTGCCAGCAGTCAAGCCGGGAACACCATATATTTT
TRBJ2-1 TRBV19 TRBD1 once CAPTNPGQGARGGRSSYNEQFF TGTGCCCCGACCAACCCGGGACAGGGGGCTAGGGGTGGGAGAAGCTCCTACAATGAGCAGTTCTTC
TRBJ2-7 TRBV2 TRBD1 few CASKFSGQGFEQYF TGTGCCAGCAAATTCAGTGGACAGGGCTTCGAGCAGTACTTC
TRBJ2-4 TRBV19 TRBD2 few CASSPSGTTKNIQYF TGTGCCAGTAGTCCGAGCGGGACCACCAAAAACATTCAGTACTTC
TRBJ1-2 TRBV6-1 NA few CASSETGNYGYTF TGTGCCAGCAGTGAAACAGGGAACTATGGCTACACCTTC
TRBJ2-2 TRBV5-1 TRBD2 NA CASSTGLAGGNTGELFF TGCGCCAGCAGCACTGGACTAGCGGGAGGTAACACCGGGGAGCTGTTTTTT
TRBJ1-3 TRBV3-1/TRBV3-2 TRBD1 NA CASSQGDRSGNTIYF TGTGCCAGCAGCCAAGGGGACAGATCTGGAAACACCATATATTTT